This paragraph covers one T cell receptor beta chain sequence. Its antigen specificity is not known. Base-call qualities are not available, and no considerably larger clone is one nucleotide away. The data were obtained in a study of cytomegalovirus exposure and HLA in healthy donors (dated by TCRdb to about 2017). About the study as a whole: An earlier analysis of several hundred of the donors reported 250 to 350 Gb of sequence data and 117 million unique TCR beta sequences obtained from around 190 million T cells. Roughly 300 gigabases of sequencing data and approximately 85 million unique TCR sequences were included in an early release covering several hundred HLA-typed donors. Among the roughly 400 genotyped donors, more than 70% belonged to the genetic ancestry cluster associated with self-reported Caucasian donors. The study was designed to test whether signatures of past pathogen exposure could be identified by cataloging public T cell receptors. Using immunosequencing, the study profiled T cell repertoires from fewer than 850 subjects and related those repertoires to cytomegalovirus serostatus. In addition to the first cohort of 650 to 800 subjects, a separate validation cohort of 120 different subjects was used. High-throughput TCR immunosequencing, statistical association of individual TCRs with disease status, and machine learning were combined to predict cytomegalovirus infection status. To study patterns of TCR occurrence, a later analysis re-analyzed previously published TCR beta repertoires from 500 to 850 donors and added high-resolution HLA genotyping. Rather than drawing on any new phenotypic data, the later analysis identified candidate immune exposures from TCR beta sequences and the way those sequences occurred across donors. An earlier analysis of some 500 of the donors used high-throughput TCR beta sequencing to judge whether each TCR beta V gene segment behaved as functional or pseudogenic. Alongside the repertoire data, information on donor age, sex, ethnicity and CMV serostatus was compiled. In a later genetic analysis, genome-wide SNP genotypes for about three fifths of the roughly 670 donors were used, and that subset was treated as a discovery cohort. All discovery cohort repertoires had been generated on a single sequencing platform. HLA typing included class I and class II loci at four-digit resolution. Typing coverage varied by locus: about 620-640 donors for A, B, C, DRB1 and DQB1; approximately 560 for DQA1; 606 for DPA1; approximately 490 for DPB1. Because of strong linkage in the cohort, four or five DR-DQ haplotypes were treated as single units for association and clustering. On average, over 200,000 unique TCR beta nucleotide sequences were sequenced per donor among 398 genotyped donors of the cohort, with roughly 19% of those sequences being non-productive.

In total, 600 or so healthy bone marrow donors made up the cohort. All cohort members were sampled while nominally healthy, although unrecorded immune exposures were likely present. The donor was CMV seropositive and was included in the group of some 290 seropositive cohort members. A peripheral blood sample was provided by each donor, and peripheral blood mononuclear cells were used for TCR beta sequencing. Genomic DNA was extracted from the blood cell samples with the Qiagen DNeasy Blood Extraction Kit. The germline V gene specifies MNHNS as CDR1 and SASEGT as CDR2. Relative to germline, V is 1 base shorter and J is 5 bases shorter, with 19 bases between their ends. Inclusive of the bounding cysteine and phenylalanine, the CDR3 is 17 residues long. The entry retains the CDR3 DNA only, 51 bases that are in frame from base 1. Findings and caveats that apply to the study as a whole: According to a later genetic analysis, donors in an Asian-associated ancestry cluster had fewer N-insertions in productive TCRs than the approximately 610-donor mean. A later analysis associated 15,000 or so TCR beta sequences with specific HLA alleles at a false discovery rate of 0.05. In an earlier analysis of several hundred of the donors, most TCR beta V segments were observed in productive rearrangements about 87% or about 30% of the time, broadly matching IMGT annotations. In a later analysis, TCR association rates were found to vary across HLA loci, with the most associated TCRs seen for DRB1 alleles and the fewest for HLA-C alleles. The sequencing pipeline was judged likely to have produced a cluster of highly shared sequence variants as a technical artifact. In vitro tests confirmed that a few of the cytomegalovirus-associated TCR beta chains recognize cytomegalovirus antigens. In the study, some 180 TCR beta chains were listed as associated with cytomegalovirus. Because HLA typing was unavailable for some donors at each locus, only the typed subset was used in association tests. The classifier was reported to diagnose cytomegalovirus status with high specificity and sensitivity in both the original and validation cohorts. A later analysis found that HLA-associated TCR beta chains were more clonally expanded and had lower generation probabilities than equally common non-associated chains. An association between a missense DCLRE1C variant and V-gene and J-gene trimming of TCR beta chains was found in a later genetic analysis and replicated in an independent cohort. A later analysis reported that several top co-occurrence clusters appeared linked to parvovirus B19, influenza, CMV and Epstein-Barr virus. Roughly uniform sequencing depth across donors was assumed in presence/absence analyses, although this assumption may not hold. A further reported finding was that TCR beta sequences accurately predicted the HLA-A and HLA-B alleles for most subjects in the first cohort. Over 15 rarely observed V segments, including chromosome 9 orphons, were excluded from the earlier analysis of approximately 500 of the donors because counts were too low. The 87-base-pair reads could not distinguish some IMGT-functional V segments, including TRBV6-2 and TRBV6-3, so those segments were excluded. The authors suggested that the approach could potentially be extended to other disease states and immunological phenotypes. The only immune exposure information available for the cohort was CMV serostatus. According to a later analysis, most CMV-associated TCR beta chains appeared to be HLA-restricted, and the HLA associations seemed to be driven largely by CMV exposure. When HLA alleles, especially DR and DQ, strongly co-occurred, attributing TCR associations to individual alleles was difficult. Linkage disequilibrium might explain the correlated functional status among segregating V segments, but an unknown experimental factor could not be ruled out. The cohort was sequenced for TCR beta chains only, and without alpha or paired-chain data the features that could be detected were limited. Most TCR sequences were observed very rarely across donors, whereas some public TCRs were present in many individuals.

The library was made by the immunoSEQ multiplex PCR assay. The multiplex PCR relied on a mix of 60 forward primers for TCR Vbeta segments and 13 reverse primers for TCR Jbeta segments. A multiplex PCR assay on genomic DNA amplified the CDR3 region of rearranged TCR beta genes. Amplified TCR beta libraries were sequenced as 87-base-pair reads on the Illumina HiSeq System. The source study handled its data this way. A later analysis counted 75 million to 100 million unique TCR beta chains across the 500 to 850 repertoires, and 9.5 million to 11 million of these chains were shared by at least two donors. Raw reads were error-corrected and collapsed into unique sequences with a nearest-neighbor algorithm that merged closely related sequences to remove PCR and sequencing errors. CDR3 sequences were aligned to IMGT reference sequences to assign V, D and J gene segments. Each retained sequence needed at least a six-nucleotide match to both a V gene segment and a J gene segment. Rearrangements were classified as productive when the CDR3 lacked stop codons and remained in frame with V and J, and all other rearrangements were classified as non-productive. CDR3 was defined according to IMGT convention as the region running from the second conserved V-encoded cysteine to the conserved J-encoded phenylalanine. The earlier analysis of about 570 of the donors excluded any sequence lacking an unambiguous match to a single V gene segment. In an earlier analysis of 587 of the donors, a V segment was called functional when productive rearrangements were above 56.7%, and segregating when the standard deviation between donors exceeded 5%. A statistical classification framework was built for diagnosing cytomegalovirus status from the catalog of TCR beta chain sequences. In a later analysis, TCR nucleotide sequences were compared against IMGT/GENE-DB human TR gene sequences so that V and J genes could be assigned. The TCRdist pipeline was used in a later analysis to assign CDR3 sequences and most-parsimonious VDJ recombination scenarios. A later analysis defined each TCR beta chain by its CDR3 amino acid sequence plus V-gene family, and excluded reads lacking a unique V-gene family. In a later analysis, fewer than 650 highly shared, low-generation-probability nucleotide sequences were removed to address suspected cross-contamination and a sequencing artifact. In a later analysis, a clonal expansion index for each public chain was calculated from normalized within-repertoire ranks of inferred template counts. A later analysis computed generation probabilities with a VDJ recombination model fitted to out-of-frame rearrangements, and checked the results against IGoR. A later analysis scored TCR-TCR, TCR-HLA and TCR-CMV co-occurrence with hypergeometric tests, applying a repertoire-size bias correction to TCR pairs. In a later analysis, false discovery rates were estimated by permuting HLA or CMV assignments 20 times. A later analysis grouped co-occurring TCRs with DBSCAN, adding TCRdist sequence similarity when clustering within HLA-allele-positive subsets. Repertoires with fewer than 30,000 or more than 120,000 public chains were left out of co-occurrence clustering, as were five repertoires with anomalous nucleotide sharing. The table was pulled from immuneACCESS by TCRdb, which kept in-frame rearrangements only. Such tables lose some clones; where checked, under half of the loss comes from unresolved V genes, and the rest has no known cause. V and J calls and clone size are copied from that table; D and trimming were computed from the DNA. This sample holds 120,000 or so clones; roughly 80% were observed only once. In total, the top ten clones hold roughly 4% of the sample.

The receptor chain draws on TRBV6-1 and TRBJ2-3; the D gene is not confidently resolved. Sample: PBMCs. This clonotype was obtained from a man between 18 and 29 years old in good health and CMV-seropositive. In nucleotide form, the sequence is TGTGCCAGCAGTGAAGGGGTCGGCCCCAGGCCGATAGATACGCAGTATTTT. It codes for CASSEGVGPRPIDTQYF.